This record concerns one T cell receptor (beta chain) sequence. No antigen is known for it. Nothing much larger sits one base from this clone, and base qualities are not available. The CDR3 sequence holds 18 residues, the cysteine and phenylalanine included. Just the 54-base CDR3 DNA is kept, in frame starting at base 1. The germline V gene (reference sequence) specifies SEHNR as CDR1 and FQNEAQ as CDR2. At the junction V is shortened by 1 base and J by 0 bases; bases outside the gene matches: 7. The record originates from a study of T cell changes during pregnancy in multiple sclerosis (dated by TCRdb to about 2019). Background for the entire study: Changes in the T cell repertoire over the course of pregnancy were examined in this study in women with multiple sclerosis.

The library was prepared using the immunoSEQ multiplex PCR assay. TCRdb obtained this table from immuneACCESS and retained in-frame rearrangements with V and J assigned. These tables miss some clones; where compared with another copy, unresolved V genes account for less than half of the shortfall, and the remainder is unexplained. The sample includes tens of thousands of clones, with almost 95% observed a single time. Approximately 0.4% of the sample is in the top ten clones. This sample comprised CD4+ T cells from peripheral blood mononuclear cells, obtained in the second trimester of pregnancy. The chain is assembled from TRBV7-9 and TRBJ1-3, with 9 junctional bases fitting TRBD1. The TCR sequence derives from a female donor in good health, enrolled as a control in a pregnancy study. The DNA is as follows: TGTGCCAGCAGCTTAGGCCCGGGACAGGGAATCTCTGGAAACACCATATATTTT. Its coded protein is CASSLGPGQGISGNTIYF.